These 7 T cell receptor beta chains were sequenced from one sample in a study of blood T cells in healthy people across ages. Primed by a sample-barcoded 5' primer and a J-beta primer mix, a second PCR proceeded for about 7 to 11 cycles. Via MiXCR, TCRdb re-called the 5' RACE reads, giving one row per CDR3 protein. The table records over a million distinct CDR3 sequences, under 30% of them present only once. These data were also filed under a second study, of T cells of mothers and their children.

The sequencing input was blood. These receptors all come from a girl aged 2 to 10 in good health.

This clonotype occurred a few times. V is TRBV20-1 and J is TRBJ2-1; 7 nucleotides line up with TRBD2. Germline V gene sequence: CDR1 DFQATT, CDR2 SNEGSKA (reference sequence). V shed 5 bases and J 7 bases; nucleotides not matched to a gene: 11. The CDR3 loop spans 14 amino acids. CDR3 residues: CSALRLALGNEQFF. The DNA for the CDR3 is TGCAGTGCTCTGCGACTAGCCCTTGGGAATGAGCAGTTCTTC.

This clonotype was picked up a small number of times. One end of the junction does not line up with germline, which may come from a read error. The chain couples TRBV7-7 to TRBJ2-5; D remains unclear. The CDR3 is made up of 13 amino acids. From germline, CDR1 is SSHAT and CDR2 FNYEAQ (reference sequence). CDR3 nucleotides: TGTGCTAGCAGTATTAGAGCCGGCGCAACCCAGTACTTC. Translation gives CASSIRAGATQYF.

V and J are TRBV2 and TRBJ1-6; D not resolved. V was trimmed by 6 bases and J by 6 bases, leaving 6 bases between them. The CDR3 sequence is 12 residues long. The germline V gene has CDR1 SNHLY and CDR2 FYNNEI. CDR3 protein: CASRQSNSPLHF. As DNA, the CDR3 is TGTGCCAGCAGACAGTCTAATTCACCCCTCCACTTT.

V gene TRBV4-2 combines with J gene TRBJ2-3; D possibly matches TRBD1 or TRBD2 (5 bases each). Germline V lookup: CDR1 LGHNA, CDR2 YNFKEQ. V lost 4 bases, J lost 2 bases, and 16 bases lay in between. The CDR3 is 16 amino acids. CDR3 residues: CASSLEVTGTTDTQYF. CDR3 in DNA: TGTGCCAGCAGCCTAGAAGTCACGGGGACCACAGATACGCAGTATTTT.

The table lists this clonotype with a few counts. This chain joins TRBV20-1 and TRBJ2-7; the D gene is possibly TRBD2 (5 bases). The germline CDR1 and CDR2 sequences are DFQATT and SNEGSKA (reference sequence). The CDR3 covers 14 residues. The V end lost 3 bases, the J end lost 1 base, and 13 bases lay between the germline ends. In DNA, the CDR3 is TGCAGTGCTAGCGAGTCTAGCTTATCCTACGAGCAGTACTTC. Protein: CSASESSLSYEQYF.

The sample holds many counts of this clonotype. A junction boundary mismatches the germline segment, possibly from a read error. The chain employs TRBV7-7 and TRBJ2-3; 8 bases are shared with TRBD1. The CDR3 extends over 15 amino acids. Germline-derived CDR1 and CDR2 are SSHAT and FNYEAQ (reference sequence). The CDR3 sequence is CASSLGQGGTDTQYF. The CDR3 DNA is TGTGCTAGCAGCTTAGGACAGGGCGGCACAGATACGCAGTATTTT. Using reference TRBV7-7 and TRBJ2-3 for the parts outside the CDR3, the full variable domain is GAGVSQSPRYKVTKRGQDVTLRCDPISSHATLYWYQQALGQGPEFLTYFNYEAQPDKSGLPSDRFSAERPEGSISTLTIQRTEQRDSAMYRCASSLGQGGTDTQYFGPGTRLTVL.

Turning to this clonotype: A read error may produce the germline difference seen at one junction end. The CDR3 bases are TGCGCCAGCCTTACTCACGGGGGGGGCCCTCAATATAGCAATCAGCCTCAGCATTTT. Translated, it gives CASLTHGGGPQYSNQPQHF. This chain connects TRBV4-1 to TRBJ1-5; weak D call: TRBD1 (6 bases). The CDR3 covers 19 residues. Germline V gene lookup returns CDR1 MGHRA and CDR2 YSYEKL.